The next 14 T cell receptor beta chains were all read from a single sample in a study of OX40 agonist ivuxolimab in advanced cancers. Data came from immunoSEQ multiplex PCR; TCRdb stores just in-frame clones and leaves some out. Of roughly 48,000 clones listed, about 81% are singletons. Sequenced here: CD4+ or CD8+ T cells sorted from blood, sampled in a trial of the OX40 agonist ivuxolimab. These TCRs come from an adult with an advanced solid tumor such as melanoma, head and neck, liver or kidney cancer.

This chain joins TRBV30 and TRBJ2-2, with 9 bases identical to TRBD2. Looked up from germline, CDR1 is GTSNPN and CDR2 is SVGIG (reference sequence). The CDR3 length is 17 residues. The J segment lost 4 bases and the V segment lost 0 bases, leaving 9 bases of the junction unmatched. CDR3 amino acids: CAWSVSREGPVTGELFF. In nucleotides, the CDR3 is TGTGCCTGGAGTGTCTCGCGGGAGGGCCCGGTCACCGGGGAGCTGTTTTTT.

The chain couples TRBV5-4 to TRBJ2-2; D gene uncertain. This CDR3 has 14 amino acids. V was shortened by 0 bases and J by 6 bases, with 9 bases between the two germline ends. CDR1 is SGHNT, CDR2 YYREEE, per germline (reference sequence). CDR3 bases: TGTGCCAGCAGCTTGGAAAGGGTGGCCGGGGAGCTGTTTTTT. Amino acid sequence: CASSLERVAGELFF. The complete variable domain, with remaining parts taken from reference TRBV5-4 and TRBJ2-2, reads ETGVTQSPTHLIKTRGQQVTLRCSSQSGHNTVSWYQQALGQGPQFIFQYYREEENGRGNFPPRFSGLQFPNYSSELNVNALELDDSALYLCASSLERVAGELFFGEGSRLTVL.

The rearrangement joins TRBV9 to TRBJ1-6, with TRBD1 as a possible D gene (6 bases). Trimming cost V 1 base and J 8 bases, with 10 bases left between them. The CDR3 spans 14 residues. Germline CDR1 SGDLS, CDR2 YYNGEE. The CDR3 DNA sequence: TGTGCCAGCAGCGTATGGGCAGGGGATTCACCCCTCCACTTT. It translates to CASSVWAGDSPLHF.

This clone was counted once. The V call is TRBV4-3, the J call TRBJ2-5, with TRBD2 matching 9 bases. V lost 0 bases, J lost 5 bases, and 10 bases stayed unmatched. This CDR3 region has 17 residues. The germline V gene has CDR1 LGHNA and CDR2 YSLEER. CDR3 sequence reads: CASSQESAGGPGETQYF. The DNA for the CDR3 is TGCGCCAGCAGCCAAGAATCGGCGGGAGGGCCAGGGGAGACCCAGTACTTC.

The chain combines TRBV7-3 with TRBJ2-5; TRBD2 agrees at 15 bases. V shed 2 bases, J shed 4 bases, and the junction held 11 bases outside the gene matches. In germline, CDR1 is SGHTA, CDR2 FQGTGA. The CDR3 runs 19 residues. The CDR3 is CASSLWPPGLAGGGETQYF. The CDR3 DNA reads as TGTGCCAGCAGCTTATGGCCCCCCGGACTAGCGGGAGGGGGAGAGACCCAGTACTTC.

V usage is TRBV2 and J usage is TRBJ2-5; weak D call: TRBD2 (7 bases). V dropped 7 bases and J dropped 5 bases, with 20 bases sitting between them. The CDR3 runs to 15 residues. The germline gives CDR1 SNHLY, CDR2 FYNNEI. The CDR3 region is CASTQGGAPSETQYF. In DNA, the CDR3 is TGTGCCAGCACTCAAGGGGGGGCGCCGTCGGAGACCCAGTACTTC.

The V call is TRBV7-6, the J call TRBJ1-4; 7 bases fit TRBD1. The germline V gene encodes CDR1 SGHVS and CDR2 FNYEAQ. The CDR3 is made up of 13 amino acids. V gave up 8 bases and J gave up 5 bases; unmatched junction bases: 5. CDR3 in DNA: TGTGCCAGCCGACAGGGTAACAATGAAAAACTGTTTTTT. This translates into CASRQGNNEKLFF.

V and J are TRBV5-1 and TRBJ2-1; D possibly corresponds to TRBD2 (6 bases). V was cut by 4 bases and J by 7 bases, with 15 bases left in between. Looked up from germline, CDR1 is SGHRS and CDR2 is YFSETQ. CDR3 length equals 14 residues. CDR3: CASSPGTAWNEQFF. As DNA, the CDR3 is TGCGCCAGCAGCCCGGGGACTGCCTGGAATGAGCAGTTCTTC.

This chain joins TRBV9 and TRBJ2-1; TRBD2 matches 10 bases. Germline loops: CDR1 SGDLS, CDR2 YYNGEE. The CDR3 runs 15 residues. The J segment lost 5 bases and the V segment lost 1 base, leaving 3 bases of the junction unmatched. The chain's CDR3 is CASSVRLAGHNEQFF. The CDR3 nucleotides are TGTGCCAGCAGCGTACGACTAGCGGGTCACAATGAGCAGTTCTTC.

The V gene is TRBV6-5, the J gene TRBJ2-1; D gene unclear. V was cut by 0 bases and J by 9 bases, with 15 bases left in between. Germline CDR1 MNHEY, CDR2 SVGAGI. CDR3 length equals 15 residues. In DNA, the CDR3 is TGTGCCAGCAGTTACTCGGCCGGACCCAGTACTGAGCAGTTCTTC. This codes for CASSYSAGPSTEQFF.

The rearrangement links TRBV11-1 to TRBJ2-3, with no clear D. The V gene's germline CDR1 is SGHAT and CDR2 FQDESV (reference sequence). Trimming removed 5 bases from V and 0 bases from J, with 12 bases in between. There are 15 residues in the CDR3. For the CDR3, the DNA is TGTGCCAGCAGCCCTCGGAAGGGCAGCACAGATACGCAGTATTTT. As protein: CASSPRKGSTDTQYF.

The CDR3 DNA reads TGTGCCAGCAGCTTGAGTACCTACGAGCAGTACTTC. Translated, it gives CASSLSTYEQYF. The rearrangement uses TRBV5-8 and TRBJ2-7; D remains unclear. Trimming took 1 base from V and 2 from J, leaving 4 bases between them. This CDR3 spans 12 amino acids. The germline V gene has CDR1 SGHTS and CDR2 YDEGEE.

This chain joins TRBV11-3 and TRBJ2-3; D ambiguous. Germline V CDR1 and CDR2: SGHNT, YENEEA. V lost 3 bases and J lost 2, with 6 bases in between. CDR3 length: 13 residues. In DNA, the CDR3 is TGTGCCAGCAGCTTGGGTTCCACAGATACGCAGTATTTT. It encodes CASSLGSTDTQYF. The entire variable domain, with the rest obtained from reference TRBV11-3 and TRBJ2-3, is as follows: EAGVVQSPRYKIIEKKQPVAFWCNPISGHNTLYWYLQNLGQGPELLIRYENEEAVDDSQLPKDRFSAERLKGVDSTLKIQPAELGDSAVYLCASSLGSTDTQYFGPGTRLTVL.

The V call is TRBV6-6, the J call TRBJ2-2, with 13 nucleotides matching TRBD2. The CDR3 covers 16 residues. The V and J ends lost 4 bases and 6 bases, in that order; junction bases with no gene match: 5. Germline V gene data show CDR1 as MNHNY and CDR2 as SVGAGI (reference sequence). CDR3 coding DNA: TGTGCCAGCAGTTCCTGGGGACTAGCGGGATCCGGGGAGCTGTTTTTT. Translating gives CASSSWGLAGSGELFF.